This T cell receptor (beta chain) derives from a study of radiotherapy plus CTLA-4 blockade in lung cancer. Across the whole study: Patients showed objective responses in roughly 19% of cases and disease control in under 35%.

Germline trimming cut 0 bases from V and 2 bases from J; bases unmatched to any gene: 8. The CDR3 loop spans 17 amino acids. Looked up from germline, CDR1 is MNHNS and CDR2 is SASEGT. Assay used: immunoSEQ multiplex PCR; TCRdb lists only in-frame clones, some missing. The sample has some 77,000 clones, approximately 83% seen once. Ipilimumab CTLA-4 blockade and focal radiation were given to patients with chemo-refractory metastatic non-small-cell lung cancer. Turning to this clone: The antigen is undetermined.

Notes on the study in general: The best predictor of response was reported to be early blood T cell clone dynamics, with interferon-beta. Tumor-derived TCR clones expanded in blood after radiotherapy plus ipilimumab.

This sequence was found in a human donor with non-small cell lung cancer who had a partial response to radiotherapy plus ipilimumab. Sequences were derived from peripheral blood, sampled from a patient treated with radiotherapy plus ipilimumab. This rearrangement joins TRBV6-1 to TRBJ2-3; 7 bases map to TRBD2. The chain's CDR3 is CASSEAGTILITDTQYF. In nucleotides, the CDR3 is TGTGCCAGCAGTGAAGCGGGGACTATCCTCATCACAGATACGCAGTATTTT.